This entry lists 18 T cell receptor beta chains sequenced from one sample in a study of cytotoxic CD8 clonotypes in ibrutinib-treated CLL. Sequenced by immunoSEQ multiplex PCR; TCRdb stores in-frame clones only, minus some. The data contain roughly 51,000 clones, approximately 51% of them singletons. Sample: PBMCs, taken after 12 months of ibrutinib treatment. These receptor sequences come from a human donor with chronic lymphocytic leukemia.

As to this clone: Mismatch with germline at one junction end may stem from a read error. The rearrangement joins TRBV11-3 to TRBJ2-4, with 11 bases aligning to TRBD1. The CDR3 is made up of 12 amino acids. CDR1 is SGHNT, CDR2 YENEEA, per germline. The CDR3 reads CASSLGTGGLFF. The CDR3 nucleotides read TGTGCCAGCAGCCTAGGGACAGGGGGACTTTTCTTC.

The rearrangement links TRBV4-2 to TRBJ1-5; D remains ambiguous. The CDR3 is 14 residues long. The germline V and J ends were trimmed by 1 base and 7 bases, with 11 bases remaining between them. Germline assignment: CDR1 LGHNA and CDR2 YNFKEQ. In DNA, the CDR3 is TGTGCCAGCAGCCAAGGGACCCAAGGGCAGCCCCAGCATTTT. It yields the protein CASSQGTQGQPQHF.

For the CDR3, the DNA is TGCAGTGCTAGACGGGAAACCCAGTACTTC. This gives the protein CSARRETQYF. The chain is built from TRBV20-1 and TRBJ2-5, with D possibly being TRBD2 (5 bases). The ends were cut back, 2 bases at V and 8 bases at J, with 6 bases in the middle. The germline gives CDR1 DFQATT, CDR2 SNEGSKA (reference sequence). This CDR3 contains 10 residues.

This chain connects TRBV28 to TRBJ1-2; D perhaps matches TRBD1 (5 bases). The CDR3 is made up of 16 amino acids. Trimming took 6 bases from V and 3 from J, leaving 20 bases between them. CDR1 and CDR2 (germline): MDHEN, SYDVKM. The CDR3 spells CASSSTARASDYGYTF. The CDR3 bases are TGTGCCAGCAGCTCCACCGCCAGGGCGAGCGACTATGGCTACACCTTC.

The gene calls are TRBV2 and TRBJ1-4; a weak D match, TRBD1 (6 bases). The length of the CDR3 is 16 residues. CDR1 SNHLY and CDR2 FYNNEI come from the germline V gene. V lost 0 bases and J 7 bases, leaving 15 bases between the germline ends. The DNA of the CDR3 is TGTGCCAGCAGTGAAGCGCAAACGGGGGCGCTTGAAAAACTGTTTTTT. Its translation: CASSEAQTGALEKLFF.

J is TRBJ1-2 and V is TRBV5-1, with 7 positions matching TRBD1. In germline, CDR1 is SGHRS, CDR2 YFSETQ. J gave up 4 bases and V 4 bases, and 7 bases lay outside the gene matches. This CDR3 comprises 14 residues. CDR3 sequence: CASSGGTDRYGYTF. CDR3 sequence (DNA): TGCGCCAGCAGCGGAGGGACAGACCGCTATGGCTACACCTTC.

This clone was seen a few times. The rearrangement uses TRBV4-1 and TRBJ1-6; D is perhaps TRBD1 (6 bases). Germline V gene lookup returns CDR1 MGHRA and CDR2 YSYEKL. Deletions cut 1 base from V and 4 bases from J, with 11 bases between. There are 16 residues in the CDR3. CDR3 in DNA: TGCGCCAGCAGCCAAGCGAGGGGACAATATAATTCACCCCTCCACTTT. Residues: CASSQARGQYNSPLHF.

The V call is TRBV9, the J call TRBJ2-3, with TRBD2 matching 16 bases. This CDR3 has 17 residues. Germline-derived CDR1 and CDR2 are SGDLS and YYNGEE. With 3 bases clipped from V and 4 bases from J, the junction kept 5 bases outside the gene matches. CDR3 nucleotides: TGTGCCAGCAGCGCCCCCGGGACTAGCGGGAGGGCAGATACGCAGTATTTT. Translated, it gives CASSAPGTSGRADTQYF.

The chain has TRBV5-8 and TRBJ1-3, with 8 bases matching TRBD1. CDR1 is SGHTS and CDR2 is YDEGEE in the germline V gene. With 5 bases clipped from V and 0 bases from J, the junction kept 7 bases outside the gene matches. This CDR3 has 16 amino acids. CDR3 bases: TGTGCCAGCAGTTCCAGGGGGCGACCCTCTGGAAACACCATATATTTT. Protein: CASSSRGRPSGNTIYF.

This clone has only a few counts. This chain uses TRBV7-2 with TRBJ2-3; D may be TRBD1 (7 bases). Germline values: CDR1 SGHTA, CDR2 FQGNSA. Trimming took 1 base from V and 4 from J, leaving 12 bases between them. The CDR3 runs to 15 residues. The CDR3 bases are TGTGCCAGCAGCTTAGACCAGGGGGGAGCAGATACGCAGTATTTT. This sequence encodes CASSLDQGGADTQYF. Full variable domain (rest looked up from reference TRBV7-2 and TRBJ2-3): GAGVSQSPSNKVTEKGKDVELRCDPISGHTALYWYRQSLGQGLEFLIYFQGNSAPDKSGLPSDRFSAERTGGSVSTLTIQRTQQEDSAVYLCASSLDQGGADTQYFGPGTRLTVL.

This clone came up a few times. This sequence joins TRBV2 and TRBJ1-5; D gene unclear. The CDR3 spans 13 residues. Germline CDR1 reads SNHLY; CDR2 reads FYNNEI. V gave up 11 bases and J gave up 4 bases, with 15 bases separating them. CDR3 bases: TGTGCCCAAAGACGGGAATCTAATCAGCCCCAGCATTTT. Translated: CAQRRESNQPQHF. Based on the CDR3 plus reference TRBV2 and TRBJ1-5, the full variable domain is EPEVTQTPSHQVTQMGQEVILRCVPISNHLYFYWYRQILGQKVEFLVSFYNNEISEKSEIFDDQFSVERPDGSNFTLKIRSTKLEDSAMYFCAQRRESNQPQHFGDGTRLSIL.

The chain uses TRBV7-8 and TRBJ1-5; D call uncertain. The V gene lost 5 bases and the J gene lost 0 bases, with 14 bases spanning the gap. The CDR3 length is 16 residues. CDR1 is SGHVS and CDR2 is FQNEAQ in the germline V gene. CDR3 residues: CASSRRADYSNQPQHF. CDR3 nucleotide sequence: TGTGCCAGCAGCCGTAGGGCAGACTATAGCAATCAGCCCCAGCATTTT.

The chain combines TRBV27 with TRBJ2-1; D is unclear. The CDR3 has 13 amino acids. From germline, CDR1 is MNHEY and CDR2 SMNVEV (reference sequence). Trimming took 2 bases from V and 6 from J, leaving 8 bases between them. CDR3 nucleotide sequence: TGTGCCAGCAGTTTAGCCGGGTCCAATGAGCAGTTCTTC. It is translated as CASSLAGSNEQFF.

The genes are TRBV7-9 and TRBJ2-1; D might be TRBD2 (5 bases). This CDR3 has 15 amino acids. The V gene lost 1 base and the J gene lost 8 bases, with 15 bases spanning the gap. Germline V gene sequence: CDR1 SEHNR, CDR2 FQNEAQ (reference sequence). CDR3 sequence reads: CASSLDLTFGDEQFF. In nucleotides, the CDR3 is TGTGCCAGCAGCTTAGACCTAACTTTCGGGGATGAGCAGTTCTTC.

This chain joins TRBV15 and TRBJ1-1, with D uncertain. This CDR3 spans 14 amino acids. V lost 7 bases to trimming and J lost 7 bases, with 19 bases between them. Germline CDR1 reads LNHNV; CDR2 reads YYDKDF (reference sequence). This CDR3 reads CATNTVDRPSEAFF. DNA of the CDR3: TGTGCCACCAATACGGTCGACCGACCGAGTGAAGCTTTCTTT. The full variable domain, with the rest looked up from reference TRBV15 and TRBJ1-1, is DAMVIQNPRYQVTQFGKPVTLSCSQTLNHNVMYWYQQKSSQAPKLLFHYYDKDFNNEADTPDNFQSRRPNTSFCFLDIRSPGLGDTAMYLCATNTVDRPSEAFFGQGTRLTVV.

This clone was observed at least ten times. The CDR3 reads CASSQAGQGAGNTIYF. The CDR3 nucleotides are TGTGCCAGCAGCCAGGCCGGACAGGGGGCTGGAAACACCATATATTTT. The V and J genes are TRBV4-2 and TRBJ1-3; TRBD1 aligns across 10 bases. The germline V gene encodes CDR1 LGHNA and CDR2 YNFKEQ. The CDR3 consists of 16 residues. The ends lost 3 bases at V and 2 bases at J; junction bases unmatched: 4.

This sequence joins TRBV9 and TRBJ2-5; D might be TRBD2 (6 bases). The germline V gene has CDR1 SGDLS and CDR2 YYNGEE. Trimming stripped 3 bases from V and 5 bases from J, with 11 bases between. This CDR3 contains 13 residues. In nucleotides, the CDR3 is TGTGCCAGCAGCGAGTGGGGGGAGGAGACCCAGTACTTC. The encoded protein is CASSEWGEETQYF.

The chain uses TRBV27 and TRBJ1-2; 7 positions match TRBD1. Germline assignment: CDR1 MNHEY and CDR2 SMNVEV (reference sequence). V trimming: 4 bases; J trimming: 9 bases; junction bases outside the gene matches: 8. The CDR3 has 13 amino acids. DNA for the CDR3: TGTGCCAGCAGTTCCGGACAGGCCGGGAGCTACACCTTC. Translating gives CASSSGQAGSYTF.